The 32 T cell receptor beta chains below all came from one sample that was sequenced in a study of CD8 T cells in ankylosing spondylitis. These receptors' antigens are unknown. Overall study findings and caveats: Characteristic of ankylosing spondylitis blood, it appeared, was a TCR beta motif comprising roughly 8 highly homologous variants.

TCRdb called the 5' RACE reads again in MiXCR, with one record for every CDR3 protein. The table has 500,000 to 550,000 distinct CDR3 sequences, about an eighth seen once. Sequencing was done on a sample of blood, either unsorted or a sorted T cell fraction (not recorded which). The receptor source for this set is a male donor with ankylosing spondylitis.

This chain uses TRBV20-1 with TRBJ1-1; D remains unclear. The germline V gene has CDR1 DFQATT and CDR2 SNEGSKA (reference sequence). The CDR3 spans 14 residues. Trimming took 2 bases from V and 1 from J, leaving 11 bases between them. The CDR3 spells CSARREGRNTEAFF. CDR3 nucleotides: TGCAGTGCTAGAAGGGAGGGAAGGAACACTGAAGCTTTCTTT.

This clonotype was picked up a small number of times. The V and J genes are TRBV7-2 and TRBJ2-7; 7 bases are a match to TRBD2. This CDR3 is built from 13 residues. V was pared by 4 bases and J by 7 bases, with 7 bases of the junction left unmatched. Germline CDR1 reads SGHTA; CDR2 reads FQGNSA. This CDR3 reads CASSYGLEGEQYF. Here the CDR3 DNA reads TGTGCCAGCAGCTATGGACTAGAGGGGGAGCAGTACTTC.

The genes are TRBV7-9 and TRBJ2-2, with 7 bases identical to TRBD1. Per germline, CDR1 SEHNR and CDR2 FQNEAQ (reference sequence). J was trimmed by 4 bases and V by 10 bases; bases with no gene match: 6. The CDR3 totals 13 residues. DNA of the CDR3: TGTGCCACCACGGGACAGTTCACCGGGGAGCTGTTTTTT. This translates into CATTGQFTGELFF.

The CDR3 spells CSARPRGSGIFFEQFF. In DNA form, the CDR3 reads TGCAGTGCTAGACCACGGGGTAGCGGGATTTTTTTTGAGCAGTTCTTC. The V gene is TRBV20-1, the J gene TRBJ2-1; 8 bases map to TRBD2. Losses at the gene ends were 2 bases for V and 9 bases for J; bases not matched to a gene: 15. Germline loops: CDR1 DFQATT, CDR2 SNEGSKA (reference sequence). The CDR3 has 16 residues.

The V gene is TRBV4-2, the J gene TRBJ1-5; D unresolved. Between the trimmed V and J ends, which lost 0 bases and 5 bases, there was a span of 8 bases. The CDR3 runs 14 residues. Per germline, CDR1 LGHNA and CDR2 YNFKEQ. The CDR3 loop is CASSQEEGDQPQHF. CDR3 DNA sequence: TGTGCCAGCAGCCAAGAGGAAGGCGATCAGCCCCAGCATTTT.

This rearrangement joins TRBV28 to TRBJ2-7, with D perhaps assigned TRBD1 or TRBD2 (6 bases each). Trimming cost V 6 bases and J 2 bases, with 20 bases left between them. This CDR3 has 16 residues. In germline, CDR1 is MDHEN, CDR2 SYDVKM. The CDR3 DNA follows: TGTGCCAGCAGCTCGGAGGGACACTTGAACCCCTACGAGCAGTACGTC. Protein sequence: CASSSEGHLNPYEQYV.

This clonotype was seen only a few times. This chain connects TRBV3-1 to TRBJ2-7; D unresolved. There are 14 residues in the CDR3. Germline V CDR1 and CDR2: LGHDT, YNNKEL (reference sequence). Deletions cut 1 base from V and 6 bases from J, with 13 bases between. The CDR3 reads CASSQVGALSEQYF. The CDR3 DNA sequence: TGTGCCAGCAGCCAAGTAGGCGCGCTATCCGAGCAGTACTTC.

The gene calls are TRBV4-1 and TRBJ1-3, with 7 bases lining up with TRBD1. With 3 bases clipped from V and 2 bases from J, the junction kept 4 bases outside the gene matches. The CDR3 consists of 15 residues. Germline lookup yields CDR1 MGHRA and CDR2 YSYEKL. This CDR3 reads CASSHGTDTGNTIYF. CDR3 bases: TGCGCCAGCAGCCACGGGACAGACACTGGAAACACCATATATTTT.

This clonotype was seen a few times. The V and J genes are TRBV12-3 or TRBV12-4 and TRBJ2-2, with 9 bases matching TRBD1. The CDR3 extends over 15 amino acids. Unmatched junction bases numbered 7, after V lost 6 bases and J lost 5 bases. DNA of the CDR3: TGTGCCAGCAGCCATAACAGGGGGCGGACCGGGGAGCTGTTTTTT. It is translated as CASSHNRGRTGELFF.

This rearrangement joins TRBV20-1 to TRBJ2-2; D remains ambiguous. This CDR3 contains 15 residues. The V gene lost 3 bases and the J gene lost 7 bases, with 18 bases spanning the gap. The germline gives CDR1 DFQATT, CDR2 SNEGSKA (reference sequence). The CDR3 DNA sequence: TGCAGTGCTAGGGATGAAAAGGCCCCCGGCGGGGAGCTGTTTTTT. This encodes CSARDEKAPGGELFF.

V gene TRBV5-4 combines with J gene TRBJ2-2; TRBD1 matches at 7 bases. CDR3 size: 15 residues. From germline, CDR1 is SGHNT and CDR2 YYREEE (reference sequence). V lost 3 bases and J lost 2; bases outside the gene matches: 4. The CDR3 spells CASSWGQRNTGELFF. For the CDR3, the DNA is TGTGCCAGCAGCTGGGGACAGAGAAACACCGGGGAGCTGTTTTTT.

In this sample, this clonotype turned up a few times. The chain joins TRBV12-5 to TRBJ1-5; D unclear. Trimming removed 7 bases from V and 4 bases from J, with 17 bases in between. The CDR3 is 15 residues long. CDR1 and CDR2 from the germline V gene are LGHNT and FRNRAP. CDR3 protein: CASVQEGRENQPQHF. DNA of the CDR3: TGTGCTAGTGTTCAAGAAGGGAGGGAGAATCAGCCCCAGCATTTT.

This chain links TRBV4-2 with TRBJ2-3; D unclear. The CDR3 has 13 amino acids. Germline V gene data show CDR1 as LGHNA and CDR2 as YNFKEQ. The V end lost 0 bases, the J end lost 6 bases, and 7 bases lay between the germline ends. DNA of the CDR3: TGTGCCAGCAGCCAAGAGGCCCGTGATACGCAGTATTTT. Protein: CASSQEARDTQYF.

In its sample, this clonotype was seen many times. The chain joins TRBV7-8 to TRBJ2-7, with D unclear. This CDR3 comprises 13 residues. V was pared by 4 bases and J by 1 base, with 8 bases between. Per the germline V gene, CDR1 is SGHVS and CDR2 is FQNEAQ. The CDR3 is CASSSWTSYEQYV. CDR3 sequence (DNA): TGTGCCAGCAGCTCATGGACGTCCTACGAGCAGTACGTC.

The rearrangement joins TRBV4-1 to TRBJ2-1, with D possibly TRBD2 on 6 matching bases. The CDR3 loop spans 15 amino acids. Trimming stripped 6 bases from V and 3 bases from J, with 15 bases between. Germline V gene lookup returns CDR1 MGHRA and CDR2 YSYEKL. The CDR3 region is CASRPRTEGYNEQFF. In DNA, the CDR3 is TGCGCCAGCAGACCCCGGACGGAGGGCTACAATGAGCAGTTCTTC.

This clonotype has ten or more counts. The chain uses TRBV7-2 and TRBJ1-5, with D possibly matching TRBD1 (5 bases). V was pared by 10 bases and J by 6 bases, with 16 bases between. This CDR3 is 13 amino acids long. Per the germline V gene, CDR1 is SGHTA and CDR2 is FQGNSA. CDR3 sequence (DNA): TGTGCCACCTCTTGGGGGGGTGGTCAGCCCCAGCATTTT. Protein: CATSWGGGQPQHF.

The sample holds a few counts of this clonotype. V is TRBV5-4 and J is TRBJ1-1, with D perhaps TRBD1 (5 bases). Germline CDR1 and CDR2: SGHNT and YYREEE (reference sequence). The germline V and J ends were trimmed by 0 bases and 7 bases, with 16 bases remaining between them. This CDR3 is 15 amino acids long. DNA of the CDR3: TGTGCCAGCAGCTTGGCCGGGGCAGGGATGATTGAAGCTTTCTTT. Translating it yields CASSLAGAGMIEAFF.

This clonotype was seen a few times. This rearrangement joins TRBV2 to TRBJ1-1; D is possibly TRBD1 (5 bases). This CDR3 is 15 amino acids long. Trimming took off 7 bases at V and 2 bases at J, with 17 bases between the two ends. The germline CDR1 and CDR2 sequences are SNHLY and FYNNEI. The CDR3 nucleotides read TGTGCCAGCACCTTGGGGGGGAGAAGAAACACTGAAGCTTTCTTT. Its translation: CASTLGGRRNTEAFF. The full variable domain, completed using reference TRBV2 and TRBJ1-1, is EPEVTQTPSHQVTQMGQEVILRCVPISNHLYFYWYRQILGQKVEFLVSFYNNEISEKSEIFDDQFSVERPDGSNFTLKIRSTKLEDSAMYFCASTLGGRRNTEAFFGQGTRLTVV.

The chain recombines TRBV20-1 with TRBJ2-7; 9 bases line up with TRBD2. Per germline, CDR1 DFQATT and CDR2 SNEGSKA (reference sequence). V shed 5 bases, J shed 3 bases, and the junction held 5 bases outside the gene matches. There are 13 residues in the CDR3. The CDR3 region is CSALAGEFYEQYF. In DNA, the CDR3 is TGCAGTGCTTTAGCGGGAGAGTTCTACGAGCAGTACTTC.

This rearrangement joins TRBV28 to TRBJ1-5; D is unclear. V lost 11 bases and J lost 0, with 20 bases in between. The CDR3 runs 16 residues. The germline gives CDR1 MDHEN, CDR2 SYDVKM. CDR3 bases: TGTGCCGCTAAAGGTGTCGGCCTCTATAGCAATCAGCCCCAGCATTTT. This sequence encodes CAAKGVGLYSNQPQHF.

This clonotype was recorded a few times. The chain employs TRBV28 and TRBJ1-6, with 8 bases lining up with TRBD1. V lost 8 bases and J lost 5; bases outside the gene matches: 2. Germline loops: CDR1 MDHEN, CDR2 SYDVKM. The CDR3 runs 13 residues. The CDR3 loop reads CASWTGNNSPLHF. Written as DNA, the CDR3 is TGTGCCAGCTGGACAGGGAATAATTCACCCCTCCACTTT.

The chain couples TRBV3-1 to TRBJ1-2; D unresolved. The CDR3 is made up of 12 amino acids. The germline gives CDR1 LGHDT, CDR2 YNNKEL (reference sequence). Deletions cut 0 bases from V and 9 bases from J, with 8 bases between. The CDR3 here is CASSQEGWSYTF. The CDR3 DNA is TGTGCCAGCAGCCAAGAGGGGTGGAGCTACACCTTC.

The chain is built from TRBV12-3 or TRBV12-4 and TRBJ2-3; D is undetermined. V gave up 6 bases and J gave up 6 bases, with 13 bases separating them. The CDR3 sequence is 13 residues long. The chain's CDR3 is CASSLADLDTQYF. Here the CDR3 DNA reads TGTGCCAGCAGCCTCGCGGATTTGGATACGCAGTATTTT.

The chain employs TRBV7-9 and TRBJ2-7; 9 nucleotides match TRBD1. The germline V gene encodes CDR1 SEHNR and CDR2 FQNEAQ (reference sequence). The ends lost 1 base at V and 0 bases at J; junction bases unmatched: 4. The CDR3 has 16 amino acids. The CDR3 DNA follows: TGTGCCAGCAGCTTAGGGACAGGGGATTACTCCTACGAGCAGTACGTC. Translating gives CASSLGTGDYSYEQYV.

This clonotype was seen a few times. The V and J genes are TRBV28 and TRBJ2-7, with D possibly TRBD1 on 7 matching bases. Germline CDR1 reads MDHEN; CDR2 reads SYDVKM. The CDR3 is 13 amino acids. Trimming removed 6 bases at V and 2 bases at J, with 11 bases between. The CDR3: CASSAGQTYEQYF. The CDR3 region has the DNA TGTGCCAGCAGCGCGGGACAGACCTACGAGCAGTACTTC.

This clonotype was detected only a few times. The chain carries TRBV5-1 and TRBJ2-7; D is unclear. Germline V gives CDR1 SGHRS, CDR2 YFSETQ. The V gene lost 0 bases and the J gene lost 5 bases, with 9 bases spanning the gap. This CDR3 contains 13 residues. This chain's CDR3 is CASSLAGKDEQYV. CDR3 nucleotides: TGCGCCAGCAGCTTGGCAGGAAAGGACGAGCAGTACGTC.

This clonotype occurred a few times. The V call is TRBV20-1, the J call TRBJ1-5, with 8 bases matching TRBD1. The CDR3 has 15 residues. Losses at the gene ends were 5 bases for V and 8 bases for J; bases not matched to a gene: 14. Germline values: CDR1 DFQATT, CDR2 SNEGSKA (reference sequence). The CDR3 sequence: CSALDRAANGEPQHF. CDR3 DNA: TGCAGTGCTTTGGACAGGGCAGCTAACGGGGAGCCCCAGCATTTT.

This clonotype was observed many times. V is TRBV7-8 and J is TRBJ2-3, with D uncertain. The CDR3 loop spans 14 amino acids. The germline gives CDR1 SGHVS, CDR2 FQNEAQ. V was cut by 6 bases and J by 4 bases, with 14 bases left in between. The CDR3 bases are TGTGCCAGCAGTCCCAGTCGGTGGGCAGATACGCAGTATTTT. It translates to CASSPSRWADTQYF.

The genes are TRBV10-3 and TRBJ2-2; 8 bases match TRBD2. CDR1 and CDR2 from the germline V gene are ENHRY and SYGVKD. The CDR3 sequence is 15 residues long. Losses at the gene ends were 6 bases for V and 6 bases for J; bases not matched to a gene: 9. CDR3 nucleotide sequence: TGTGCCATCAGGCCGGGACTAGAAAAGTCCGGGGAGCTGTTTTTT. It translates to CAIRPGLEKSGELFF.

The sample holds many counts of this clonotype. In DNA, the CDR3 is TGTGCCAGCAGTTTTCTGACTGGCTACACCTTC. It encodes CASSFLTGYTF. This chain links TRBV12-3 or TRBV12-4 with TRBJ1-2, with D unclear. Trimming cost V 3 bases and J 7 bases, with 6 bases left between them. This CDR3 contains 11 residues.

The chain combines TRBV9 with TRBJ2-2; possible D gene TRBD1, 5 bases. Germline lookup yields CDR1 SGDLS and CDR2 YYNGEE. The V gene lost 4 bases and the J gene lost 5 bases, with 12 bases spanning the gap. CDR3 length equals 14 residues. DNA for the CDR3: TGTGCCAGCAGCTCCATAGGGGTTACCGGGGAGCTGTTTTTT. Translated: CASSSIGVTGELFF.

This clonotype turned up a few times. This rearrangement joins TRBV29-1 to TRBJ1-1; possibly TRBD1 for D (5 bases). Germline assignment: CDR1 SQVTM and CDR2 ANQGSEA. With 2 bases removed from V and 1 base from J, the gap between germline ends came to 17 bases. The length of the CDR3 is 16 residues. CDR3 sequence: CSVERNLGRANTEAFF. The CDR3 DNA reads as TGCAGCGTTGAAAGGAACCTGGGCAGGGCGAACACTGAAGCTTTCTTT. Using reference TRBV29-1 and TRBJ1-1 for the parts outside the CDR3, the full variable domain is SAVISQKPSRDICQRGTSLTIQCQVDSQVTMMFWYRQQPGQSLTLIATANQGSEATYESGFVIDKFPISRPNLTFSTLTVSNMSPEDSSIYLCSVERNLGRANTEAFFGQGTRLTVV.